A single sample is the source of the 32 T cell receptor beta chains below, sequenced in a study of T cells expressing NK-cell markers. With the 5' RACE reads reprocessed, TCRdb shows one record per CDR3 protein and no DNA. Recorded for this sample: under 500,000 distinct CDR3 sequences. Specimen: blood T cells: a sorted CD56 or NKG2C T cell subset, CD4+ or CD8+ T cells, or bulk PBMC T cells (not recorded which). These receptor sequences come from a woman between 18 and 70 years old in good health.

The gene calls are TRBV5-6 and TRBJ1-1; checking the TCRdb D call of TRBD1 is not possible without DNA. The CDR3 runs to 17 residues. Per the germline V gene, CDR1 is SGHDT and CDR2 is YYEEEE. The CDR3 loop is CASSLGGVRWGPTEAFF.

This chain uses TRBV20-1 with TRBJ2-7. CDR1 and CDR2 (germline): DFQATT, SNEGSKA (reference sequence). There are 13 residues in the CDR3. CDR3 sequence reads: CSARDRLDYEQYF.

The chain has TRBV2 and TRBJ2-5; checking the TCRdb D call of TRBD2 is not possible without DNA. The CDR3 loop spans 14 amino acids. Looked up from germline, CDR1 is SNHLY and CDR2 is FYNNEI. The CDR3 is CASRLAGAQETQYF. The variable domain in full, completed from reference TRBV2 and TRBJ2-5, reads EPEVTQTPSHQVTQMGQEVILRCVPISNHLYFYWYRQILGQKVEFLVSFYNNEISEKSEIFDDQFSVERPDGSNFTLKIRSTKLEDSAMYFCASRLAGAQETQYFGPGTRLLVL.

This chain uses TRBV6-1 with TRBJ2-3. This CDR3 contains 14 residues. Per the germline V gene, CDR1 is MNHNS and CDR2 is SASEGT. The CDR3 reads CASRVAALVHTQYF.

The V and J genes are TRBV4-1 and TRBJ2-1; without DNA, the TCRdb call of TRBD2 cannot be checked. Germline-derived CDR1 and CDR2 are MGHRA and YSYEKL. The CDR3 length is 14 residues. The CDR3 is CASSQEGGVNEQFF.

V gene TRBV5-1 combines with J gene TRBJ2-2. The CDR3 covers 13 residues. Germline CDR1 SGHRS, CDR2 YFSETQ. CDR3 residues: CASSLLGSGELFF.

The chain combines TRBV6-1 with TRBJ2-1; TCRdb designates TRBD2, a call that cannot be tested without DNA. The germline V gene encodes CDR1 MNHNS and CDR2 SASEGT. The CDR3 spans 17 residues. The CDR3 sequence is CASSPTSSNHPYNEQFF.

The rearrangement links TRBV12-3 or TRBV12-4 to TRBJ1-5. This CDR3 contains 12 residues. This CDR3 reads CASGVGDQPQHF.

The V gene is TRBV20-1, the J gene TRBJ2-3; absent DNA, TCRdb's TRBD2 call cannot be checked. The CDR3 loop spans 15 amino acids. Germline-derived CDR1 and CDR2 are DFQATT and SNEGSKA (reference sequence). This CDR3 is CSAREAGLRAVVEYF.

The chain uses TRBV30 and TRBJ2-7; the TCRdb D gene call, TRBD2, has no DNA to confirm it. The V gene's germline CDR1 is GTSNPN and CDR2 SVGIG (reference sequence). The CDR3 has 15 amino acids. The CDR3 spells CAWNPWQGHAYEQYF.

This sequence joins TRBV7-9 and TRBJ1-1. Germline lookup yields CDR1 SEHNR and CDR2 FQNEAQ (reference sequence). CDR3 length: 15 amino acids. The CDR3: CASSFDRVGNTEAFF.

The chain recombines TRBV5-8 with TRBJ2-5; checking the TCRdb D call of TRBD1 is not possible without DNA. The CDR3 runs 16 residues. Per germline, CDR1 SGHTS and CDR2 YDEGEE. The CDR3 protein is CASSPGRGVYQETQYF.

The V gene is TRBV7-9, the J gene TRBJ1-1; TCRdb reports TRBD1, a call that lacks DNA to check it against. CDR1 and CDR2 from the germline V gene are SEHNR and FQNEAQ (reference sequence). This CDR3 contains 13 residues. CDR3 in amino acids: CASSAKQETEAFF.

This chain connects TRBV21-1 to TRBJ2-4; the D call from TCRdb, TRBD2, cannot be confirmed without DNA. TRBV21-1 is classified as a pseudogene. The CDR3 covers 16 residues. This CDR3 is CASSKGTTLAKNIQYF.

CDR3 in amino acids: CASSLASGEGFF. The chain joins TRBV7-2 to TRBJ2-1. Germline V gives CDR1 SGHTA, CDR2 FQGNSA. The CDR3 sequence is 12 residues long.

The chain combines TRBV7-9 with TRBJ2-1. Germline V CDR1 and CDR2: SEHNR, FQNEAQ (reference sequence). The CDR3 loop spans 16 amino acids. The CDR3 reads CASSRLFTSSYNEQFF.

The rearrangement joins TRBV6-1 to TRBJ2-2. This CDR3 has 13 amino acids. The V gene's germline CDR1 is MNHNS and CDR2 SASEGT. The CDR3 sequence is CASLLLNTGELFF.

The chain couples TRBV6-5 to TRBJ2-2; TCRdb proposes TRBD2, but this gene call is untestable without DNA. The CDR3 sequence is 18 residues long. CDR1 is MNHEY and CDR2 is SVGAGI in the germline V gene. Here the CDR3 reads CASSYSPGGAGAGGELFF.

V is TRBV7-9 and J is TRBJ2-5; TCRdb names TRBD2, which stays unverified in the absence of DNA. Germline lookup yields CDR1 SEHNR and CDR2 FQNEAQ (reference sequence). This CDR3 region has 16 residues. The CDR3 loop is CASSPLQTGTKETQYF.

The gene calls are TRBV20-1 and TRBJ2-1; TCRdb calls TRBD2, which cannot be checked without DNA. Germline values: CDR1 DFQATT, CDR2 SNEGSKA (reference sequence). CDR3 length: 13 residues. CDR3 loop: CSARRGPYNEQFF.

This chain's CDR3 is CASSLVPRGDTEAFF. This rearrangement joins TRBV12-3 or TRBV12-4 to TRBJ1-1; the TCRdb call, TRBD1, lacks DNA for checking. The CDR3 spans 15 residues.

The rearrangement joins TRBV20-1 to TRBJ2-4; TCRdb names TRBD2, which stays unverified in the absence of DNA. Germline CDR1 reads DFQATT; CDR2 reads SNEGSKA (reference sequence). CDR3 length: 16 residues. The chain's CDR3 is CSTRGFGAGAGNIQYF.

The chain combines TRBV7-2 with TRBJ2-5; with no DNA, the TCRdb D assignment of TRBD2 cannot be verified. Germline-derived CDR1 and CDR2 are SGHTA and FQGNSA. The CDR3 is 14 amino acids. The CDR3 spells CASSTHPRGETQYF. Looking up the rest from reference TRBV7-2 and TRBJ2-5 gives the full variable domain: GAGVSQSPSNKVTEKGKDVELRCDPISGHTALYWYRQSLGQGLEFLIYFQGNSAPDKSGLPSDRFSAERTGGSVSTLTIQRTQQEDSAVYLCASSTHPRGETQYFGPGTRLLVL.

The genes are TRBV6-2 or TRBV6-3 and TRBJ2-2; TCRdb indicates TRBD2, and absent DNA this call remains unverified. This CDR3 region has 13 residues. Germline CDR1 reads MNHEY; CDR2 reads SVGEGT. CDR3 loop: CASSKGGAGELFF.

The chain is built from TRBV9 and TRBJ1-4; the D gene TCRdb calls, TRBD1, cannot be checked with no DNA. The V gene's germline CDR1 is SGDLS and CDR2 YYNGEE. The CDR3 consists of 15 residues. The CDR3 region is CASSDTGATNEKLFF.

The chain's CDR3 is CASSQDGWETQYF. The chain joins TRBV14 to TRBJ2-5. The CDR3 spans 13 residues. The V gene's germline CDR1 is SGHDN and CDR2 FVKESK.

The genes are TRBV7-2 and TRBJ2-2; TCRdb names TRBD1, which stays unverified in the absence of DNA. This CDR3 is 15 amino acids long. Germline CDR1 reads SGHTA; CDR2 reads FQGNSA. The CDR3 protein is CASSLVPPPTGELFF. Complete variable domain (other parts from reference TRBV7-2 and TRBJ2-2): GAGVSQSPSNKVTEKGKDVELRCDPISGHTALYWYRQSLGQGLEFLIYFQGNSAPDKSGLPSDRFSAERTGGSVSTLTIQRTQQEDSAVYLCASSLVPPPTGELFFGEGSRLTVL.

The rearrangement joins TRBV3-1 to TRBJ1-1; the TRBD1 assignment by TCRdb is unverifiable without DNA. The V gene's germline CDR1 is LGHDT and CDR2 YNNKEL (reference sequence). This CDR3 region has 13 residues. The CDR3 region is CASSQEGDTEAFF.

The rearrangement joins TRBV10-1 to TRBJ2-2. The CDR3 has 14 amino acids. Germline V gene lookup returns CDR1 WNHNN and CDR2 SYGVQD (reference sequence). The CDR3 region is CASSDTRNTGELFF.

The chain has TRBV29-1 and TRBJ1-1. CDR3 size: 12 residues. Germline loops: CDR1 SQVTM, CDR2 ANQGSEA. CDR3 region: CSVRQVNTEAFF.

CDR3 residues: CASSFQDRELETQYF. V gene TRBV11-2 combines with J gene TRBJ2-5; TCRdb lists TRBD1, though no DNA is available to test this call. The CDR3 is 15 amino acids. CDR1 is SGHAT, CDR2 FQNNGV, per germline.

V usage is TRBV5-5 and J usage is TRBJ2-1. The CDR3 is made up of 12 amino acids. Germline CDR1 is SGHKS and CDR2 is YYEKEE (reference sequence). CDR3 loop: CASTIDRNEQFF.